This TCR beta chain was sequenced for a study of regulatory T cells in long-lasting Graves disease. Trimming stripped 2 bases from V and 2 bases from J, with 15 bases between. Germline CDR1 SGHDT, CDR2 YYEEEE. There are 16 residues in the CDR3. Regarding time point: newly diagnosed GD, antithyroid drugs for less than 3 months. Extracted PBMC RNA gave rise to the TCR library. Patients were from an endocrinology department in Xi'an, China. To make TCR beta libraries, researchers used iRepertoire HTBI primers and Arm-PCR of CDR3 regions. TCRdb recomputed calls from the multiplex PCR reads with MiXCR, one row per CDR3 protein. In the table there are some 600,000 distinct CDR3 sequences, about 16% of which are singletons. Findings of the study overall: With persistent disease, TRBV28, TRBJ1-2 and TRBJ2-5 were the favored segments.

With regard to this clonotype: Antigen unknown.

This sample also belongs to another study, concerning T cells in Graves' hyperthyroidism and ophthalmopathy. That publication notes: Hyperthyroidism in the patients, aged 18 to 65, was newly diagnosed and under 2 months in duration.

The sequencing here drew on peripheral blood mononuclear cells (PBMCs), taken at new diagnosis, from a patient treated with antithyroid drugs. This TCR derives from a man aged 18 to 35 with Graves disease. The chain couples TRBV5-6 to TRBJ2-3, with TRBD1 as a possible D gene (6 bases). CDR3 sequence: CASSFLQGSATDTQYF. CDR3 bases: TGTGCCAGCAGCTTTCTACAGGGTTCAGCCACAGATACGCAGTATTTT.